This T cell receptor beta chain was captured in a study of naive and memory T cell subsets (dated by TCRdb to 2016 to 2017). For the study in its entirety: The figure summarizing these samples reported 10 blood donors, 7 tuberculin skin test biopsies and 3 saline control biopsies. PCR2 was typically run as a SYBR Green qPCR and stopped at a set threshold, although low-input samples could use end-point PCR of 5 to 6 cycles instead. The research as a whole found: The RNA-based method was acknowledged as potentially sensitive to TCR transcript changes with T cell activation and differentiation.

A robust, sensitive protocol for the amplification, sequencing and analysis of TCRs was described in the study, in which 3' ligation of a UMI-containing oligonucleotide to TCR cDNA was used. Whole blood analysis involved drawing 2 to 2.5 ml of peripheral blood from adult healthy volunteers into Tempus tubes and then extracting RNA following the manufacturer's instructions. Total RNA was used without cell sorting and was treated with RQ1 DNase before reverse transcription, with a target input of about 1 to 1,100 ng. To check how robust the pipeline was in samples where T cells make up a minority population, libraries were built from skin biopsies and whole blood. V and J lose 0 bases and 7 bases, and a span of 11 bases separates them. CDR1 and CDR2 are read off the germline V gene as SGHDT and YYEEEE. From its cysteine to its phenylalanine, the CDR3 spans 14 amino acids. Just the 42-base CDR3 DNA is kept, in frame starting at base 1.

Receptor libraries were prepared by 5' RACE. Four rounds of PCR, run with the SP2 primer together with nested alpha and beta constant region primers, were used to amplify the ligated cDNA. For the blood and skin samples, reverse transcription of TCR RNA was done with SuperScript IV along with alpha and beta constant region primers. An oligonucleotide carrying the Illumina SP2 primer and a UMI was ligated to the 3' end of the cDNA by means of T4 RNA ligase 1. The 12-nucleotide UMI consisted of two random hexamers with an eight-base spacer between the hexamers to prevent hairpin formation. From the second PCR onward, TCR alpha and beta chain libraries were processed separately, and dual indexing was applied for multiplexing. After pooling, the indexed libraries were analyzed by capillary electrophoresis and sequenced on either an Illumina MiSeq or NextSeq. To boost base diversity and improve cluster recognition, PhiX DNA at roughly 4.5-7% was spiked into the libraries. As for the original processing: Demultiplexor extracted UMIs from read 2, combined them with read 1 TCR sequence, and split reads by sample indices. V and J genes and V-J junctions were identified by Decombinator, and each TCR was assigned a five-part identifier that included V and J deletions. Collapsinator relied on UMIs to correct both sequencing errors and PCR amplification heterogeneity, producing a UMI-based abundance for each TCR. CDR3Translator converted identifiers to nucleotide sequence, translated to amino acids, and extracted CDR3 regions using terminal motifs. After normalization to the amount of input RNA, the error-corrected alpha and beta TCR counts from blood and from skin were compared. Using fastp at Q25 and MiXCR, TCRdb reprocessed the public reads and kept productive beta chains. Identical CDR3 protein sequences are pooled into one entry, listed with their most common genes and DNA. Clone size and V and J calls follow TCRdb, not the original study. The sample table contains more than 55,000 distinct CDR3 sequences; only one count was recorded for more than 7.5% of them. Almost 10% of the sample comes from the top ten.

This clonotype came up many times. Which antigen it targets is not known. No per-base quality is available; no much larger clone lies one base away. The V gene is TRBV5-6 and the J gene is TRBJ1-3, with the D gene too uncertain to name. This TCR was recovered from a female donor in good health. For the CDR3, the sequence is CASSLDMRSNTIYF. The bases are TGTGCCAGCAGCTTGGACATGAGGAGTAACACCATATATTTT.